Sequencing of this T cell receptor (beta chain) was carried out in a study of memory CD4+ T cells and cytomegalovirus serostatus. Here immunoSEQ multiplex PCR was the method, and the copy in TCRdb shows in-frame clones only, minus some. The sample contains tens of thousands of clones, about 80% of which appear only once. The sort gate was single viable CD3+CD4+CD8-CD45RO+ cells for memory CD4+ T cells. After thawing, CD4+ T cells were positively selected. CDR1 is SGHTS and CDR2 is YDEGEE in the germline V gene. V was trimmed by 0 bases and J by 5 bases, leaving 5 bases between them. This CDR3 region has 12 residues.

The chain joins TRBV5-8 to TRBJ1-2; D not resolved. Sequenced: memory CD4+ T cells from blood. The receptor comes from an adult in good health and CMV-seronegative. The CDR3, as DNA: TGTGCCAGCAGCTTGGGGATTTATGGCTACACCTTC. Translation gives CASSLGIYGYTF.